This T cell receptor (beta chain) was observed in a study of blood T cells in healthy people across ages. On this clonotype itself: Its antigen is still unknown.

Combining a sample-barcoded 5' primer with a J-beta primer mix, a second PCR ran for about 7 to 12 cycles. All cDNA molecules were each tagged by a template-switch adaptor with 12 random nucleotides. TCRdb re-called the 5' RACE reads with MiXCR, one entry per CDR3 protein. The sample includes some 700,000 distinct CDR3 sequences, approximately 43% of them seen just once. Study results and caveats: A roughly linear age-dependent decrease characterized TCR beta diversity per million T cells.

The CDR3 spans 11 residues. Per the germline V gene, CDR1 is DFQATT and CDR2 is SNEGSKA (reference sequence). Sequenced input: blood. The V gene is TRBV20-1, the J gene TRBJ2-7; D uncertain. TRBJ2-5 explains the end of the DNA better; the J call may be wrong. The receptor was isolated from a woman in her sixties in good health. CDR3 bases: TGCAGTGCTAGATCGTTTGAGACCCAGTACTTC. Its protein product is CSARSFETQYF.